These 29 T cell receptor beta chains were sequenced from one sample in a study of blood T cell repertoires in COVID-19. Data came from immunoSEQ multiplex PCR; TCRdb stores just in-frame clones and leaves some out. This repertoire shows about 210,000 clones, roughly 77% found once; its top ten account for about 10%. Sequenced input: PBMCs or T cells enriched from blood (not recorded which). The receptors stem from a middle-aged man who had recovered from COVID-19.

The chain combines TRBV3-1 (or the pseudogene TRBV3-2) with TRBJ1-2, with TRBD1 matching over 7 bases. The CDR3 runs 14 residues. V was pared by 3 bases and J by 6 bases, with 7 bases of the junction left unmatched. Germline V lookup: CDR1 LGHDT, CDR2 YNNKEL (reference sequence). Written as DNA, the CDR3 is TGTGCCAGCAGCCAGAGACAGGGACTGAATGGCTACACCTTC. Amino acid sequence: CASSQRQGLNGYTF.

The rearrangement links TRBV10-1 to TRBJ2-2; 7 bases match TRBD1. There are 14 residues in the CDR3. CDR1 and CDR2 (germline): WNHNN, SYGVQD (reference sequence). V was pared by 8 bases and J by 3 bases, with 6 bases of the junction left unmatched. The CDR3 DNA reads as TGCGCCAGCCGACAGGGTTCCCACACCGGGGAGCTGTTTTTT. Its protein product is CASRQGSHTGELFF.

CDR3 protein: CASTPLNRGTTGELFF. For the CDR3, the DNA is TGCGCCAGCACCCCCTTAAACAGGGGTACCACCGGGGAGCTGTTTTTT. The V call is TRBV5-1, the J call TRBJ2-2; 7 bases are a match to TRBD1. Germline loops: CDR1 SGHRS, CDR2 YFSETQ. With 6 bases clipped from V and 4 bases from J, the junction kept 12 bases outside the gene matches. The length of the CDR3 is 16 residues.

This chain connects TRBV3-1 (or the pseudogene TRBV3-2) to TRBJ2-7, with D perhaps TRBD2 (5 bases). Germline CDR1 reads LGHDT; CDR2 reads YNNKEL (reference sequence). The germline V and J ends were trimmed by 3 bases and 2 bases, with 14 bases remaining between them. The CDR3 totals 15 residues. CDR3 sequence (DNA): TGTGCCAGCAGCCACGGGATCTCACATCCCTACGAGCAGTACTTC. Translated, it gives CASSHGISHPYEQYF.

This clone was counted between two and nine times. V gene TRBV19 combines with J gene TRBJ2-3; D possibly corresponds to TRBD1 (5 bases). Per the germline V gene, CDR1 is LNHDA and CDR2 is SQIVND (reference sequence). The V gene lost 2 bases and the J gene lost 2 bases, with 17 bases spanning the gap. The CDR3 sequence is 17 residues long. Here the CDR3 reads CASSIKGAPLHTDTQYF. The CDR3 DNA sequence: TGTGCCAGTAGTATAAAAGGGGCCCCACTACACACAGATACGCAGTATTTT.

The chain employs TRBV10-1 and TRBJ1-1; 9 bases match TRBD1. The CDR3 is 13 residues long. Per the germline V gene, CDR1 is WNHNN and CDR2 is SYGVQD (reference sequence). With 3 bases clipped from V and 5 bases from J, the junction kept 1 base outside the gene matches. CDR3 nucleotide sequence: TGCGCCAGCAGTGAACAGGGGGCAACTGAAGCTTTCTTT. Amino acid sequence: CASSEQGATEAFF.

The chain has TRBV9 and TRBJ1-2; TRBD1 agrees at 7 bases. The length of the CDR3 is 16 residues. Germline CDR1 reads SGDLS; CDR2 reads YYNGEE. The trim removed 3 bases at V and 1 base at J, leaving 9 bases unmatched. The CDR3 nucleotides read TGTGCCAGCAGCGCCGGTCGACAGGGAGATAACTATGGCTACACCTTC. Translation: CASSAGRQGDNYGYTF. The full variable domain, rest sourced from reference TRBV9 and TRBJ1-2, is DSGVTQTPKHLITATGQRVTLRCSPRSGDLSVYWYQQSLDQGLQFLIQYYNGEERAKGNILERFSAQQFPDLHSELNLSSLELGDSALYFCASSAGRQGDNYGYTFGSGTRLTVV.

The chain carries TRBV7-4 and TRBJ2-2; tentative D call: TRBD1 (5 bases). The V end lost 1 base, the J end lost 0 bases, and 18 bases lay between the germline ends. Germline V gene sequence: CDR1 SGHVT, CDR2 SQSDAQ. This CDR3 has 19 amino acids. The CDR3 bases are TGTGCCAGCAGCTTAGGGTGGAAGCACAGGAATGCGAACACCGGGGAGCTGTTTTTT. Its translation is CASSLGWKHRNANTGELFF.

V is TRBV15 and J is TRBJ2-3; 8 bases fit TRBD2. Trimming at V came to 0 bases and at J to 2 bases, leaving 4 bases not matched to a gene. The CDR3 totals 16 residues. CDR1 and CDR2 (germline): LNHNV, YYDKDF (reference sequence). CDR3 residues: CATSRDHSGNTDTQYF. The CDR3 nucleotides read TGTGCCACCAGCAGAGATCATAGCGGGAACACAGATACGCAGTATTTT.

The V gene is TRBV10-3, the J gene TRBJ1-1; D perhaps matches TRBD1 (6 bases). This CDR3 is 12 amino acids long. Per the germline V gene, CDR1 is ENHRY and CDR2 is SYGVKD. With 7 bases removed from V and 6 bases from J, the gap between germline ends came to 12 bases. CDR3 sequence: CAINRGGPEAFF. The CDR3 region has the DNA TGTGCCATCAATCGGGGGGGGCCTGAAGCTTTCTTT.

In this sample, this clone turned up once. The chain is built from TRBV2 and TRBJ2-7; 8 bases are shared with TRBD2. V lost 4 bases, J lost 2 bases, and 7 bases stayed unmatched. The germline V gene has CDR1 SNHLY and CDR2 FYNNEI. The CDR3 totals 15 residues. The CDR3 reads CASSVPGLGTYEQYF. CDR3 nucleotides: TGTGCCAGCAGTGTGCCGGGACTAGGTACCTACGAGCAGTACTTC.

J is TRBJ1-2 and V is TRBV24-1, with 9 bases fitting TRBD1. V gave up 7 bases and J gave up 7 bases; unmatched junction bases: 9. The germline V gene has CDR1 KGHDR and CDR2 SFDVKD. The CDR3 has 14 residues. The CDR3 is CATRGDRESGGYTF. The CDR3 DNA is TGTGCCACCAGGGGGGACAGGGAATCGGGTGGCTACACCTTC.

J is TRBJ1-1 and V is TRBV15, with D possibly TRBD1 on 6 matching bases. This CDR3 is 16 amino acids long. Germline CDR1 is LNHNV and CDR2 is YYDKDF (reference sequence). Trimming took off 3 bases at V and 5 bases at J, with 19 bases between the two ends. The chain's CDR3 is CATSSPGDGIGTEAFF. CDR3 in DNA: TGTGCCACCAGCAGCCCAGGGGACGGGATTGGGACTGAAGCTTTCTTT.

This chain links TRBV7-9 with TRBJ2-7; D might be TRBD1 (6 bases). The CDR3 has 13 residues. V was clipped by 4 bases and J by 2 bases, with 9 bases between them. Germline V lookup: CDR1 SEHNR, CDR2 FQNEAQ (reference sequence). The CDR3 region has the DNA TGTGCCAGCAGCTCCGGGACAACCTACGAGCAGTACTTC. It yields the protein CASSSGTTYEQYF.

The genes are TRBV6-5 and TRBJ2-1, with D maybe TRBD2 (6 bases). This CDR3 is 13 amino acids long. V was pared by 2 bases and J by 10 bases, with 12 bases between. CDR1 and CDR2 from the germline V gene are MNHEY and SVGAGI. The CDR3 spells CASSYQTRSEQFF. CDR3 sequence (DNA): TGTGCCAGCAGTTACCAGACTAGATCAGAGCAGTTCTTC.

The CDR3 coding sequence is TGTGCCAGCAGTGAAGTGTTCGGAGCTTTCTTT. Its translation: CASSEVFGAFF. The chain is built from TRBV6-1 and TRBJ1-1; D not resolved. Trimming took 1 base from V and 10 from J, leaving 7 bases between them. Per germline, CDR1 MNHNS and CDR2 SASEGT. The CDR3 sequence is 11 residues long.

V usage is TRBV27 and J usage is TRBJ1-5; D gene unclear. Trimming shortened V by 2 bases and J by 1 base, and 12 bases separated the two germline ends. CDR1 is MNHEY, CDR2 SMNVEV, per germline (reference sequence). The CDR3 is 16 amino acids. CDR3 sequence (DNA): TGTGCCAGCAGTTTAGTTGGCCAGAGGAGCAATCAGCCCCAGCATTTT. Its translation is CASSLVGQRSNQPQHF.

This clone has a single count. The chain employs TRBV30 and TRBJ1-4; D is possibly TRBD1 (6 bases). Trimming stripped 4 bases from V and 0 bases from J, with 9 bases between. CDR3 length equals 14 residues. CDR1 is GTSNPN and CDR2 is SVGIG in the germline V gene (reference sequence). The CDR3 is CAWNRESTNEKLFF. The DNA for the CDR3 is TGTGCCTGGAACAGGGAGTCAACTAATGAAAAACTGTTTTTT.

The V call is TRBV6-1, the J call TRBJ2-7, with no clear D. V dropped 7 bases and J dropped 3 bases, with 13 bases sitting between them. Germline CDR1 and CDR2: MNHNS and SASEGT. The CDR3 loop spans 13 amino acids. The CDR3 coding sequence is TGTGCCAGCACCCCCTCGCAGAACTACGAGCAGTACTTC. This translates into CASTPSQNYEQYF.

The rearrangement uses TRBV6-1 and TRBJ2-5, with 15 bases lining up with TRBD2. The CDR3 spans 16 residues. Germline-derived CDR1 and CDR2 are MNHNS and SASEGT. V dropped 3 bases and J dropped 6; count of bases not matched to a gene: 5. The CDR3 spells CASSEGLAGGMKTQYF. In nucleotides, the CDR3 is TGTGCCAGCAGTGAGGGACTAGCGGGAGGCATGAAGACCCAGTACTTC.

A word on this clone: At one of its ends the junction is not consistent with the germline gene, which may arise from a read error. This chain connects TRBV19 to TRBJ1-2, with D uncertain. Germline values: CDR1 LNHDA, CDR2 SQIVND (reference sequence). The length of the CDR3 is 9 residues. In DNA form, the CDR3 reads TGTGCCGTTAGACTACCCCGGCGGTTC. Translated, it gives CAVRLPRRF. The full variable domain, rest sourced from reference TRBV19 and TRBJ1-2, is DGGITQSPKYLFRKEGQNVTLSCEQNLNHDAMYWYRQDPGQGLRLIYYSQIVNDFQKGDIAEGYSVSREKKESFPLTVTSAQKNPTAFYLCAVRLPRRFGSGTRLTVV.

To note about this clone: Within the sample, other DNA sequences also encode this same CDR3. V usage is TRBV18 and J usage is TRBJ1-1; TRBD1 agrees at 8 bases. V lost 3 bases and J lost 3; bases outside the gene matches: 3. The CDR3 is made up of 14 amino acids. Germline values: CDR1 KGHSH, CDR2 LQKENI. The DNA of the CDR3 is TGTGCCAGCTCACCCAGGGGGCTTGACACTGAAGCTTTCTTT. As protein: CASSPRGLDTEAFF.

A single count supports this clone. The chain recombines TRBV2 with TRBJ1-5, with 11 bases fitting TRBD1. Germline V gene sequence: CDR1 SNHLY, CDR2 FYNNEI. V dropped 8 bases and J dropped 7; count of bases not matched to a gene: 7. CDR3 length: 14 amino acids. CDR3 in DNA: TGTGCCAGCGAAGCCGGGACAGGGGGACAGCCCCAGCATTTT. Translating gives CASEAGTGGQPQHF.

V and J are TRBV18 and TRBJ2-1, with TRBD1 matching over 11 bases. The junction had 8 bases not matched to a gene; V was cut back by 2 bases and J by 8 bases. Germline CDR1 and CDR2: KGHSH and LQKENI. This CDR3 is 16 amino acids long. For the CDR3, the DNA is TGTGCCAGCTCACCATTAATAGGACAGGGGGCCTATGAGCAGTTCTTC. This translates into CASSPLIGQGAYEQFF.

V usage is TRBV5-1 and J usage is TRBJ1-2; possibly TRBD1 for D (6 bases). Trimming left V 5 bases short and J 5 bases short, with 19 bases between. Germline V gives CDR1 SGHRS, CDR2 YFSETQ. This CDR3 has 15 amino acids. DNA of the CDR3: TGCGCCAGCAGAGACCTCAGGGGCCGGAGGTATGGCTACACCTTC. Amino acid sequence: CASRDLRGRRYGYTF.

V is TRBV18 and J is TRBJ2-2; maybe TRBD1 (6 bases). Germline V gene sequence: CDR1 KGHSH, CDR2 LQKENI. V lost 3 bases to trimming and J lost 0 bases, with 11 bases between them. CDR3 length equals 16 residues. CDR3 residues: CASSPARTANTGELFF. In DNA, the CDR3 is TGTGCCAGCTCACCCGCCAGGACAGCGAACACCGGGGAGCTGTTTTTT.

This clone was picked up one time. The rearrangement links TRBV2 to TRBJ2-3; D not resolved. This CDR3 comprises 15 residues. The germline CDR1 and CDR2 sequences are SNHLY and FYNNEI. Trimming took 5 bases from V and 0 from J, leaving 12 bases between them. The CDR3 DNA reads as TGTGCCAGCAGTTTTGCGCGTGCTAGCACAGATACGCAGTATTTT. The encoded protein is CASSFARASTDTQYF.

The chain recombines TRBV5-5 with TRBJ1-2; 8 bases align to TRBD1. The CDR3 runs to 16 residues. J was trimmed by 5 bases and V by 4 bases; bases with no gene match: 13. Germline values: CDR1 SGHKS, CDR2 YYEKEE (reference sequence). The CDR3 DNA sequence: TGTGCCAGCAGCCAGATCCCGGACAGGGTTGAGTATGGCTACACCTTC. Protein: CASSQIPDRVEYGYTF.

The chain combines TRBV18 with TRBJ2-1; TRBD1 agrees at 11 bases. The CDR3 has 14 residues. With V trimmed by 6 bases and J by 7 bases, 5 bases remained unmatched. Germline values: CDR1 KGHSH, CDR2 LQKENI. The CDR3 sequence: CASSSGQGVNEQFF. In DNA form, the CDR3 reads TGTGCCAGCTCGTCGGGACAGGGGGTAAATGAGCAGTTCTTC.